This TCR beta chain emerged from a study of T cell responses to AZD1222 COVID-19 vaccine. Study-level background: Both about-4-week and about-12-week second-dose recipients were combined.

The germline CDR1 and CDR2 sequences are MNHEY and SMNVEV (reference sequence). The CDR3 is made up of 15 amino acids. Trimming removed 0 bases from V and 3 bases from J, with 11 bases in between. Assay: immunoSEQ multiplex PCR; the TCRdb copy retains only in-frame clones and omits some. The data show 150,000 to 200,000 clones, 85% to 95% seen once. This material consisted of peripheral blood, taken on day 0 of AZD1222 vaccination. The TCR originated in an adult in good health. This chain connects TRBV27 to TRBJ1-1, with D possibly matching TRBD1 (6 bases). CDR3 in amino acids: CASSLSPQGYTEAFF. CDR3 coding DNA: TGTGCCAGCAGTTTATCCCCCCAGGGGTACACTGAAGCTTTCTTT.